The following is a T cell receptor (beta chain) sequence with its context. Antigen unknown. The CDR3 is made up of 16 amino acids. V shed 5 bases, J shed 8 bases, and the junction held 14 bases outside the gene matches. Germline V lookup: CDR1 MDHEN, CDR2 SYDVKM. This sample is drawn from a study of T cell responses to AZD1222 COVID-19 vaccine. Study-wide results and caveats: Spike regions recognized by vaccine-associated CD4 TCRs spanned the protein, led by 160-218 and 743-854.

Pooled in the analysis were second doses at about 4 or about 12 weeks. Generated by immunoSEQ multiplex PCR, the TCRdb table keeps only in-frame clones and is missing some. The data show approximately 170,000 clones, under 95% seen once. This material consisted of peripheral blood, taken 28 days after the second AZD1222 dose. The TCR originated in an adult who received the AZD1222 COVID-19 vaccine. The chain employs TRBV28 and TRBJ1-2, with 10 bases identical to TRBD1. Written as DNA, the CDR3 is TGTGCCAGCAGTCCCCGACAGGGGGCCGCCGCCAAGGGCTACACCTTC. This gives the protein CASSPRQGAAAKGYTF.